Following are 13 T cell receptor beta chains from one sample sequenced in a study of blood T cells in healthy people across ages. A second 7 to 11 cycle PCR used barcoded and J-beta primers. MiXCR, applied by TCRdb to the 5' RACE reads, yields one record per CDR3 protein. The sample includes more than 1,000,000 distinct CDR3 sequences, under 30% of them seen just once. The same data also contributed to another study, on T cells of mothers and their children.

The sequenced sample consisted of blood. The receptors shown here come from a girl aged 2-9 years in good health.

The J gene is TRBJ1-1, the V gene TRBV7-8; D uncertain. The CDR3 contains 13 residues. Germline CDR1 SGHVS, CDR2 FQNEAQ. The V and J ends lost 3 bases and 5 bases respectively, with 10 bases between them. The CDR3 loop is CASSFRMGTEAFF. CDR3 nucleotide sequence: TGTGCCAGCAGCTTTAGGATGGGGACTGAAGCTTTCTTT.

This clonotype occurred a few times. V usage is TRBV12-3 or TRBV12-4 and J usage is TRBJ2-2; 8 bases match TRBD2. J lost 5 bases, V lost 7 bases, and 12 bases had no gene match. CDR3 length equals 16 residues. The CDR3 spells CASTPHRAGGTGELFF. The DNA of the CDR3 is TGTGCCAGCACCCCCCATCGGGCGGGAGGAACCGGGGAGCTGTTTTTT.

The CDR3 DNA follows: TGCAGCGCTTTACCGGGACTAGACAATGAGCAGTTCTTC. Protein product: CSALPGLDNEQFF. The chain combines TRBV29-1 with TRBJ2-1; 8 bases fit TRBD2. Germline CDR1 and CDR2: SQVTM and ANQGSEA. V was clipped by 7 bases and J by 5 bases; unmatched bases: 7. CDR3 length: 13 amino acids.

This clonotype was counted between two and nine times. The V and J genes are TRBV4-2 and TRBJ2-7, with D possibly matching TRBD1 (6 bases). V lost 0 bases to trimming and J lost 2 bases, with 17 bases between them. CDR3 length equals 17 residues. Germline loops: CDR1 LGHNA, CDR2 YNFKEQ. CDR3 protein: CASSQDSFGGLTYEQYF. The CDR3 nucleotides read TGTGCCAGCAGCCAAGATTCTTTTGGGGGCCTCACCTACGAGCAGTACTTC.

In its sample, this clonotype was seen many times. V gene TRBV6-5 combines with J gene TRBJ2-1; 12 bases line up with TRBD2. Germline trimming cut 10 bases from V and 6 bases from J; bases unmatched to any gene: 7. The CDR3 spans 14 residues. Germline assignment: CDR1 MNHEY and CDR2 SVGAGI. The CDR3 spells CATRLAGGPNEQFF. In DNA, the CDR3 is TGTGCCACTCGGCTAGCGGGAGGGCCCAATGAGCAGTTCTTC.

The V and J genes are TRBV7-9 and TRBJ2-1; D uncertain. Trimming took off 5 bases at V and 0 bases at J, with 11 bases between the two ends. There are 15 residues in the CDR3. Germline V gene lookup returns CDR1 SEHNR and CDR2 FQNEAQ (reference sequence). This chain's CDR3 is CASSTASTSYNEQFF. CDR3 DNA: TGTGCCAGCAGCACCGCTTCGACCTCCTACAATGAGCAGTTCTTC.

J is TRBJ2-4 and V is TRBV15; D possibly corresponds to TRBD2 (5 bases). Germline V gene data show CDR1 as LNHNV and CDR2 as YYDKDF (reference sequence). The CDR3 runs 16 residues. V dropped 3 bases and J dropped 5 bases, with 17 bases sitting between them. The CDR3 DNA is TGTGCCACCAGCAGCTCAATACGGGATCCCGAAAACATTCAGTACTTC. Translating it yields CATSSSIRDPENIQYF.

The sample holds a few counts of this clonotype. J is TRBJ1-2 and V is TRBV9, with no clear D. Germline values: CDR1 SGDLS, CDR2 YYNGEE. The CDR3 is made up of 17 amino acids. Trimming removed 0 bases at V and 1 base at J, with 16 bases between. CDR3 bases: TGTGCCAGCAGCGTAGCTCATCGTCCAGGTGGTAACTATGGCTACACCTTC. This translates into CASSVAHRPGGNYGYTF.

The CDR3 sequence is CSTRASSGNTIYF. The CDR3 DNA sequence: TGCAGCACTCGGGCCTCCTCTGGAAACACCATATATTTT. V usage is TRBV29-1 and J usage is TRBJ1-3, with D uncertain. Germline V gene lookup returns CDR1 SQVTM and CDR2 ANQGSEA. The CDR3 contains 13 residues. Trimming took off 8 bases at V and 0 bases at J, with 11 bases between the two ends. The full variable domain, with the rest looked up from reference TRBV29-1 and TRBJ1-3, is SAVISQKPSRDICQRGTSLTIQCQVDSQVTMMFWYRQQPGQSLTLIATANQGSEATYESGFVIDKFPISRPNLTFSTLTVSNMSPEDSSIYLCSTRASSGNTIYFGEGSWLTVV.

This clonotype was recorded a few times. This chain links TRBV4-3 with TRBJ2-7, with D possibly being TRBD1 (5 bases). This CDR3 has 14 amino acids. Deletions cut 2 bases from V and 6 bases from J, with 14 bases between. Germline loops: CDR1 LGHNA, CDR2 YSLEER. CDR3 loop: CASSQNLGRFEQYF. DNA of the CDR3: TGCGCCAGCAGCCAAAATTTGGGGCGCTTCGAGCAGTACTTC.

The table lists this clonotype with a few counts. The J gene is TRBJ2-7, the V gene TRBV29-1, with D tentatively TRBD2 (6 bases). CDR3 length: 14 residues. Germline lookup yields CDR1 SQVTM and CDR2 ANQGSEA. V gave up 7 bases and J gave up 3 bases, with 19 bases separating them. DNA for the CDR3: TGCAGCGCCCTGGGGACGGGGGATCGCTACGAGCAGTACTTC. Translated, it gives CSALGTGDRYEQYF.

CDR3: CASSEANTDSWLSGANVLTF. CDR3 DNA sequence: TGTGCCAGCAGTGAAGCTAACACGGACAGCTGGCTCTCTGGGGCCAACGTCCTGACTTTC. V usage is TRBV2 and J usage is TRBJ2-6; the D gene is possibly TRBD1 (6 bases). Trimming removed 0 bases at V and 0 bases at J, with 18 bases between. The germline gives CDR1 SNHLY, CDR2 FYNNEI. This CDR3 is 20 amino acids long.

This clonotype appeared a few times. The chain combines TRBV11-1 with TRBJ1-1; no clear D. Trimming removed 7 bases from V and 0 bases from J, with 6 bases in between. Germline-derived CDR1 and CDR2 are SGHAT and FQDESV (reference sequence). The CDR3 loop spans 12 amino acids. CDR3 in amino acids: CASTLMNTEAFF. The CDR3 DNA sequence: TGTGCCAGCACCCTTATGAACACTGAAGCTTTCTTT.